This TCR beta chain was identified during a study of CD8+ T cells in alopecia areata (dated by TCRdb to 2016 to 2019). Broadly, across the study: Skin from C3H/HeJ donors with spontaneous alopecia (roughly 6-12 months old) was grafted onto female C3H/HeJ recipients that were roughly 6-11 weeks old. Clonality in the scalp was compared among normal scalp (n=4), patchy alopecia areata scalp (n=8), and alopecia totalis/universalis scalp (n=8). TCRbeta CDR3 regions were amplified by immunoSEQ multiplex PCR using 35 Vbeta forward and 13 Jbeta reverse primers. To study T cell clonal expansion in alopecia areata, the researchers applied high-throughput TCRbeta sequencing to both the C3H/HeJ mouse model and human patients. Human TCRbeta sequencing covered scalp tissue and sorted CD4+ and CD8+ peripheral blood T cells from patchy and totalis/universalis alopecia areata patients and healthy controls. RNA came from the PAXgene miRNA kit for fixed scalp, the miRNeasy kit for PBMCs, and the RNeasy kit for mouse skin. Broad study findings and their caveats: Higher clonality and more expanded CD8+ clones were observed in lesional scalp than in normal scalp, particularly in alopecia totalis/universalis, a finding suggestive of antigenic drive. Compared with mice, TCR sequences shared between patients were less clear, possibly partly because of HLA diversity across the patient population. Resident alphabeta T cells in normal human skin are also sequenced, complicating scalp TCR repertoire analysis, unlike mouse skin dominated by gammadelta T cells.

A few counts support this clone. The antigen it binds to is not known. Gene names and germline sequences refer to the mouse in this case. The read falls 4 residues short of the CDR3 end, and the missing part is taken from the germline J gene. The germline V gene specifies NSHNY as CDR1 and SYGAGN as CDR2. From the cysteine through the phenylalanine, the CDR3 covers 15 amino acids. The DNA covers only part of the CDR3, 33 bases in frame from base 1. Clipping removes 1 base from V and 0 bases from J, with 1 as the unmatched junction base count. Receptor amplification or capture employed the immunoSEQ multiplex PCR assay. To provide template for TCR sequencing, every sample had RNA extracted and reverse transcribed into cDNA. First-strand cDNA was synthesized using SuperScript III with a 2:1 mix of oligo-dT and random hexamers. A synthetic immune receptor repertoire was used to gauge amplification bias, and whatever bias remained was removed computationally. Libraries were sequenced on Illumina HiSeq using 60 bp reads that covered the CDR3 and were read from J toward V. Regarding the original processing steps: Raw reads were preprocessed for error removal, and CDR3 was defined according to IMGT conventions as running from the conserved cysteine to phenylalanine. To get clonality, Shannon entropy was normalized by log2 of the number of productive unique TCRs and the result was subtracted from 1. Whether scalp clones were CD4 or CD8 was inferred by matching scalp TCRbeta sequences against CD4 and CD8 repertoires sorted from blood. In TCRdb, the immuneACCESS table is reduced to in-frame sequences with V and J assigned. These tables do not hold every clone; where another copy was compared, an unresolved V gene accounts for under half, and the others remain unexplained. V and J calls and clone size come straight from that table; D and trimming were deduced from the DNA. The sample records 250,000 or so clones, none occurring a single time. Together, the top ten hold approximately 1.2% of the sample.

Cells from mouse cutaneous lymph nodes were pooled, stained for CD4, CD8alpha, NKG2D, NKG2ACE and other markers, and then sorted on a BD Influx. The chain is assembled from TRBV13-1 and TRBJ1-2; a stretch of 9 junction bases matches TRBD1. The TCR comes from a C3H/HeJ mouse with alopecia areata. Mice belonging to this strain carry MHC haplotype H2-k. The material sequenced was CD4+ T cells sorted from a lymph node. This receptor has the CDR3 CASSDHRGPNSDYTF. Incomplete CDR3 DNA: TGTGCCAGCAGTGATCACAGGGGGCCAAACTCC.